This T cell receptor (beta chain) originates from a study of cytomegalovirus exposure and HLA in healthy donors. Points from the study as a whole: For TCR beta chains, V- and J-gene trimming was later linked to a missense DCLRE1C variant. Listed as cytomegalovirus-associated were around 160 TCR beta chains.

CDR1 is MNHNS, CDR2 SASEGT, per germline. Trimming stripped 3 bases from V and 4 bases from J, with 8 bases between. The length of the CDR3 is 13 residues. A word on this clone: Its specificity is not known.

Primers: 60 Vbeta forward and 13 Jbeta reverse. Sequencing used immunoSEQ multiplex PCR; TCRdb keeps in-frame clones, though not all of them. The sample records under 150,000 clones, about three quarters being singletons. Sequenced sample: PBMCs. This chain joins TRBV6-1 and TRBJ2-3; possible D gene TRBD1, 5 bases. This TCR came from a male donor in good health and CMV-seropositive. The CDR3 region has the DNA TGTGCCAGCAGTGAGCCACAGGCAGATACGCAGTATTTT. Translation gives CASSEPQADTQYF.